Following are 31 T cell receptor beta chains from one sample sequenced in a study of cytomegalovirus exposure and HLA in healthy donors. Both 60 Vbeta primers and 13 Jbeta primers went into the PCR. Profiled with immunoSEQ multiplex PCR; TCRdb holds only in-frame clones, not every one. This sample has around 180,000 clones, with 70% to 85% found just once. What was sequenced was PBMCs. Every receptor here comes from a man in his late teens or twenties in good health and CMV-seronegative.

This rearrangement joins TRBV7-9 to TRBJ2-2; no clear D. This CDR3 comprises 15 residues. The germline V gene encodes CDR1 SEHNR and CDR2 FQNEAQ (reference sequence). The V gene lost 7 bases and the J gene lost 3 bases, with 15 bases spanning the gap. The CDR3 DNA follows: TGTGCCAGCACCCTTCCCACAGCTTACACCGGGGAGCTGTTTTTT. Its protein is CASTLPTAYTGELFF. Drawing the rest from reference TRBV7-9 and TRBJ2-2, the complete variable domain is DTGVSQNPRHKITKRGQNVTFRCDPISEHNRLYWYRQTLGQGPEFLTYFQNEAQLEKSRLLSDRFSAERPKGSFSTLEIQRTEQGDSAMYLCASTLPTAYTGELFFGEGSRLTVL.

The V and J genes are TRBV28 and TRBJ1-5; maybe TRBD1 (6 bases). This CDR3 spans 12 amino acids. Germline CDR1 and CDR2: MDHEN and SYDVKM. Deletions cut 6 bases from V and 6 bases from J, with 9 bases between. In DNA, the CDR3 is TGTGCCAGCAGAGAACAGGGTCAGCCCCAGCATTTT. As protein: CASREQGQPQHF.

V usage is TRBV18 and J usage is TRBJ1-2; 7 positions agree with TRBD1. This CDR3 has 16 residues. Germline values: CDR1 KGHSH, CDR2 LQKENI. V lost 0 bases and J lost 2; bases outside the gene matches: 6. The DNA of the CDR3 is TGTGCCAGCTCACCACCCGGGACAGTCTTAAACTATGGCTACACCTTC. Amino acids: CASSPPGTVLNYGYTF.

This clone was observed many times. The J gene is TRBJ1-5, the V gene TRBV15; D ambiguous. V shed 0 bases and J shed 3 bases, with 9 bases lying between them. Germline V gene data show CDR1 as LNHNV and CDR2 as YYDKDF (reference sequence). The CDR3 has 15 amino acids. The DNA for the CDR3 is TGTGCCACCAGCAGAGATGATTCAGTCAATCAGCCCCAGCATTTT. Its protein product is CATSRDDSVNQPQHF.

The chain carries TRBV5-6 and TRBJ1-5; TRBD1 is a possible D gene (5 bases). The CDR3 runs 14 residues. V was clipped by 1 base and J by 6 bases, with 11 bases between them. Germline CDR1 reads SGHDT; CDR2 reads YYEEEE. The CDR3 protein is CASSLYGGSQPQHF. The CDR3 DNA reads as TGTGCCAGCAGCTTGTATGGGGGGTCTCAGCCCCAGCATTTT.

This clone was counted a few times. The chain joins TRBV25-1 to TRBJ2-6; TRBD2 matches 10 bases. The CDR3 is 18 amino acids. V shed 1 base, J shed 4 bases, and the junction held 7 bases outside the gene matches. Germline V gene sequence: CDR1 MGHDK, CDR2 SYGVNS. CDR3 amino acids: CASSEFQRGGLGANVLTF. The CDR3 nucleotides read TGTGCCAGCAGTGAATTTCAGCGGGGGGGCCTCGGGGCCAACGTCCTGACTTTC.

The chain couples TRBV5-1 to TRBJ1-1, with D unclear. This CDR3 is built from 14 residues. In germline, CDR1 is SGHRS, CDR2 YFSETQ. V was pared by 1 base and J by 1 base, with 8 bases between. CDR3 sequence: CASSLQEGNTEAFF. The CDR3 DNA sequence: TGCGCCAGCAGCTTGCAGGAGGGGAACACTGAAGCTTTCTTT.

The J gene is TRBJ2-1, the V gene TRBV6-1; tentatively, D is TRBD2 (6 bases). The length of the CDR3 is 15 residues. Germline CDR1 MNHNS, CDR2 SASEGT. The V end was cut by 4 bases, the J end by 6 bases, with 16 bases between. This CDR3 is CASSGWPRGVNEQFF. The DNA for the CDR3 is TGTGCCAGCAGTGGTTGGCCTCGCGGGGTCAATGAGCAGTTCTTC.

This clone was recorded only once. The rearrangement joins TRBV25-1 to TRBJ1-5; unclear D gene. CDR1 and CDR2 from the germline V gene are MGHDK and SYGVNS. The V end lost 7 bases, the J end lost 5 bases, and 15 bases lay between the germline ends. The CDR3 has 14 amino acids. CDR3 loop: CASTGSPSDQPQHF. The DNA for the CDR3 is TGTGCCAGCACCGGGTCCCCGTCGGATCAGCCCCAGCATTTT.

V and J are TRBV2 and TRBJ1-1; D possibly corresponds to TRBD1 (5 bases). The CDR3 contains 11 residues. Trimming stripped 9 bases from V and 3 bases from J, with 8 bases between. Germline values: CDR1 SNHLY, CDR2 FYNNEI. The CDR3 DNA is TGTGCCAGTACAGGAGACACTGAAGCTTTCTTT. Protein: CASTGDTEAFF.

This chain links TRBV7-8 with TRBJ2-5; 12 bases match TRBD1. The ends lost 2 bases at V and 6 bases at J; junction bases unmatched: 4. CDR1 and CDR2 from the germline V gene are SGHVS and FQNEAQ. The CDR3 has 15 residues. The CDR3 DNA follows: TGTGCCAGCAGCTTATCGGGACAGGGGGCGCAGACCCAGTACTTC. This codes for CASSLSGQGAQTQYF.

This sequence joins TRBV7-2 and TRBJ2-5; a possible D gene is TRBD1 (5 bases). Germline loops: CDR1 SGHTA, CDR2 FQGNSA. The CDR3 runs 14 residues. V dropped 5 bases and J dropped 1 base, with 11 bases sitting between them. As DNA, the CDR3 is TGTGCCAGCAGCCCATACAGGTTCCAAGAGACCCAGTACTTC. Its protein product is CASSPYRFQETQYF.

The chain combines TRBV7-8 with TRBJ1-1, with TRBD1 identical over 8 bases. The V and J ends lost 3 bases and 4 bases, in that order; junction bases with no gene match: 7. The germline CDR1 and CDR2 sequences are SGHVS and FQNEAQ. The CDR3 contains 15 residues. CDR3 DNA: TGTGCCAGCAGCTTGATAAACAGGGGGTCCACTGAAGCTTTCTTT. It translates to CASSLINRGSTEAFF.

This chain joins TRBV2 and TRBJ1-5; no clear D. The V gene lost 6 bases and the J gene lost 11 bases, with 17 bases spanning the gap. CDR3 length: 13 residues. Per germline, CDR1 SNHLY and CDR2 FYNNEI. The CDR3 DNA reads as TGTGCCAGCAGCACGGAGGCCCCATCGACCCAGCATTTT. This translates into CASSTEAPSTQHF.

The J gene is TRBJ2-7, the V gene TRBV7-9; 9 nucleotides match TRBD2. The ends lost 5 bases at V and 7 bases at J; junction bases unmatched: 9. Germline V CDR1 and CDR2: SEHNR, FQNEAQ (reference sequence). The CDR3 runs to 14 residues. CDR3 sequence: CASSPIAGAGEQYF. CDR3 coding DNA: TGTGCCAGCAGCCCTATAGCGGGGGCTGGAGAGCAGTACTTC.

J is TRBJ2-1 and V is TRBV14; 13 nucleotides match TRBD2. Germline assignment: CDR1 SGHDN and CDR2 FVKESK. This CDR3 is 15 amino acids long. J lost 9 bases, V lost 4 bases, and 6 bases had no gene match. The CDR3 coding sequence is TGTGCCAGCAGCCCCCGGACTAGCGGGAGATCTGAGCAGTTCTTC. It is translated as CASSPRTSGRSEQFF. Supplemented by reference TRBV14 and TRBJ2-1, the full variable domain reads EAGVTQFPSHSVIEKGQTVTLRCDPISGHDNLYWYRRVMGKEIKFLLHFVKESKQDESGMPNNRFLAERTGGTYSTLKVQPAELEDSGVYFCASSPRTSGRSEQFFGPGTRLTVL.

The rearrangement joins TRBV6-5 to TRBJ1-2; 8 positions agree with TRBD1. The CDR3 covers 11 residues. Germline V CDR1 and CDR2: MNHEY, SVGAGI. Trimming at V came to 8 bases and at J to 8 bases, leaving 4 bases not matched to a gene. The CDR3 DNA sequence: TGTGCCAGCCGGGCAGGGGGCGGCTACACCTTC. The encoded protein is CASRAGGGYTF.

CDR3 sequence reads: CASSSPYEGNEQFF. DNA of the CDR3: TGTGCCAGCAGCTCGCCCTATGAGGGTAACGAGCAGTTCTTC. The rearrangement links TRBV7-3 to TRBJ2-1; maybe TRBD2 (5 bases). The germline V and J ends were trimmed by 4 bases and 10 bases, with 17 bases remaining between them. From germline, CDR1 is SGHTA and CDR2 FQGTGA. The CDR3 length is 14 residues.

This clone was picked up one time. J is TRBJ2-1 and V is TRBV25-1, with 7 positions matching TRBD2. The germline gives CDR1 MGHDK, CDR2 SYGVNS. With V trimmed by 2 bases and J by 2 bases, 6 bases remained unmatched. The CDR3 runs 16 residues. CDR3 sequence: CASSEPGGRTYNEQFF. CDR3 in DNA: TGTGCCAGCAGTGAACCGGGGGGTCGGACCTACAATGAGCAGTTCTTC. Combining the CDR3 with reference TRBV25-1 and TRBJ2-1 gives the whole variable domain EADIYQTPRYLVIGTGKKITLECSQTMGHDKMYWYQQDPGMELHLIHYSYGVNSTEKGDLSSESTVSRIRTEHFPLTLESARPSHTSQYLCASSEPGGRTYNEQFFGPGTRLTVL.

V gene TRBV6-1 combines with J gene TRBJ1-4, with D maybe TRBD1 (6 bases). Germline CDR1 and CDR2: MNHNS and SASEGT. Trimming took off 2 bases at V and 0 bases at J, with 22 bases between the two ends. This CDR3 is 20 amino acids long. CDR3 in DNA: TGTGCCAGCAGTGAATTTAAAAAGGGGGTAATTCTTGCAACTAATGAAAAACTGTTTTTT. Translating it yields CASSEFKKGVILATNEKLFF.

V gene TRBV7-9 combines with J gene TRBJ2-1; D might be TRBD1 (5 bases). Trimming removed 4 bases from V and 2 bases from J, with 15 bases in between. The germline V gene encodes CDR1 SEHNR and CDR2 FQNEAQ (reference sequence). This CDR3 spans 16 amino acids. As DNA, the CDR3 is TGTGCCAGCAGCTCCTTGGACACCCTGGCCTACAATGAGCAGTTCTTC. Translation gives CASSSLDTLAYNEQFF.

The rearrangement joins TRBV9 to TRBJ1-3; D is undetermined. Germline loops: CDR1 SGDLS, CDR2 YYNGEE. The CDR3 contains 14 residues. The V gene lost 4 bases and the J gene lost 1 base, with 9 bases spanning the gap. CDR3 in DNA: TGTGCCAGCAGCCCATCAGGATCTGGAAACACCATATATTTT. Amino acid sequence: CASSPSGSGNTIYF. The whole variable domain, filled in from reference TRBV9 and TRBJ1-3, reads DSGVTQTPKHLITATGQRVTLRCSPRSGDLSVYWYQQSLDQGLQFLIQYYNGEERAKGNILERFSAQQFPDLHSELNLSSLELGDSALYFCASSPSGSGNTIYFGEGSWLTVV.

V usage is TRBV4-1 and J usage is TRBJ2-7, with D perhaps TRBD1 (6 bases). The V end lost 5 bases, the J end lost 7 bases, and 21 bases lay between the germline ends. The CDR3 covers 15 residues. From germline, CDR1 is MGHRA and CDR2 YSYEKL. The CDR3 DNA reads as TGCGCCAGCAGCTACAATTTACAGGGTTTGGGGGAGCAGTACTTC. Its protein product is CASSYNLQGLGEQYF.

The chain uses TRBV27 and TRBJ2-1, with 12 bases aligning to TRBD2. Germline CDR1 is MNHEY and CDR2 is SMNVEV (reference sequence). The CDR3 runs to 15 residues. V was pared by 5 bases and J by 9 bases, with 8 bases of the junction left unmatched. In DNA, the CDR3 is TGTGCCAGCAGTCCCCTAGCGGGAGGGCCCGGTGAGCAGTTCTTC. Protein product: CASSPLAGGPGEQFF.

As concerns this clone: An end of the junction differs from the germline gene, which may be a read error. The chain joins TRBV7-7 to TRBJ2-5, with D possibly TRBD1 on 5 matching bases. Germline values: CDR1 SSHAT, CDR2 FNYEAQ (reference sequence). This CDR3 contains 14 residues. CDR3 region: CASSLESVRGTQYF. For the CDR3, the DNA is TGTGCTAGCAGCTTAGAGTCCGTTAGGGGGACCCAGTACTTC.

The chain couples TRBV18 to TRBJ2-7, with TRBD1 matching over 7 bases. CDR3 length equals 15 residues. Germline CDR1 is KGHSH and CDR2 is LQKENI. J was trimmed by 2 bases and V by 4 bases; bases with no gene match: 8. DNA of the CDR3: TGTGCCAGCTCACTAGAGGGGGCAGGGGCCTACGAGCAGTACTTC. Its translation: CASSLEGAGAYEQYF.

CDR3 sequence reads: CASSDRAASTEAFF. The CDR3 DNA is TGTGCCAGCAGCGACAGGGCTGCCAGCACTGAAGCTTTCTTT. The V and J genes are TRBV6-1 and TRBJ1-1; TRBD1 matches at 7 bases. Trimming at V came to 6 bases and at J to 4 bases, leaving 8 bases not matched to a gene. Germline-derived CDR1 and CDR2 are MNHNS and SASEGT. The length of the CDR3 is 14 residues.

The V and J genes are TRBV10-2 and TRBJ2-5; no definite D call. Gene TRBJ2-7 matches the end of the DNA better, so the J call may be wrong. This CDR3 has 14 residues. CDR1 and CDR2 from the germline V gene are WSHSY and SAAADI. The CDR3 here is CASSENSSPYEQYF. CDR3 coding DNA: TGCGCCAGCAGTGAAAACTCTAGTCCCTACGAGCAGTACTTC.

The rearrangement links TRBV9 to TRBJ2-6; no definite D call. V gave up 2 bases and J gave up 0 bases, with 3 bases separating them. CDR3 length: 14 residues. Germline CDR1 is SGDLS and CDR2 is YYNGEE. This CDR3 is CASSVSSGANVLTF. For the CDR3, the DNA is TGTGCCAGCAGCGTGAGCTCTGGGGCCAACGTCCTGACTTTC.

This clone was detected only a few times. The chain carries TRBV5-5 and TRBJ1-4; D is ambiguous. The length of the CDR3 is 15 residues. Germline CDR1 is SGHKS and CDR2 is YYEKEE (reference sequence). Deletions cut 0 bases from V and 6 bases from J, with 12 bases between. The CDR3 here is CASSLGSGVDEKLFF. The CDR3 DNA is TGTGCCAGCAGCTTGGGGAGCGGGGTTGATGAAAAACTGTTTTTT.

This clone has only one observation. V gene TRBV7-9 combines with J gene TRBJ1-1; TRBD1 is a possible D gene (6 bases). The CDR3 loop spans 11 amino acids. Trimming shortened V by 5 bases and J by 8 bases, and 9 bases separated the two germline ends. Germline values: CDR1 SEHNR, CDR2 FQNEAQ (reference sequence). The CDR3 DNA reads TGTGCCAGCAGCATCAGGGGAGAAGCTTTCTTT. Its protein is CASSIRGEAFF.